This T cell receptor beta chain was identified in a study of CD4 T cells in relation to SARS-CoV-2 and coronaviruses. Overall study: ViraFEST: approximately ten-day antigen culture of PBMCs, then TCR beta CDR3 sequencing. Controls used an HIV-1 Nef peptide pool or no peptide.

This clone appeared a few times. Its antigen is as yet unknown. V gave up 1 base and J gave up 7 bases, with 7 bases separating them. Germline lookup yields CDR1 MNHNS and CDR2 SASEGT. The CDR3 is 12 residues long. Clones were sequenced by immunoSEQ multiplex PCR, and TCRdb holds only the in-frame ones, with some missing. The table lists roughly 21,000 clones, about 80% of them singletons. CD4+ T cells from unexposed donors were obtained before the COVID-19 pandemic (2011-2018). CD4+ T cells were isolated from the cells after around eleven days of culture. Each well had approximately 2.1 million PBMCs in around 4.5% human AB serum with IL-2. Study results and caveats: Samples before the pandemic and after infection were not matched within any donor.

This receptor was taken from a human donor in good health. This chain links TRBV6-1 with TRBJ1-2; D gene ambiguous. The sequencing input was CD4+ T cells from PBMCs, cultured in vitro. The CDR3 nucleotides are TGTGCCAGCAGTGAAGGGGCTTTTGGCTACACCTTC. Translated: CASSEGAFGYTF.